This is a list of T cell receptor beta chains from one sample in a study of shared clonotypes between healthy human individuals. Sequencing was performed with immunoSEQ multiplex PCR; in TCRdb, only in-frame clones are kept and a portion is missing. The sample shows about 580,000 clones, 95% to 98% of them seen only once. Sequencing was performed on naive CD8+ T cells sorted from blood. All receptors derive from a man aged 30-40 years in good health. Both conserved end residues are part of each CDR3. Fields, in order: V gene, CDR3 length, clone size, J gene, CDR3 protein. Expanded clones get a size class; other rows say once, few or many, or leave the size out.

V: TRBV4-1; length: 17; size: NA; J: TRBJ2-5; CDR3: CASSHLDRGRNQETQYF
V: TRBV7-8; length: 15; size: NA; J: TRBJ2-3; CDR3: CASSLVAGGTDTQYF
V: TRBV14; length: 15; size: once; J: TRBJ2-7; CDR3: CASSQTSGRAYEQYF
V: TRBV19; length: 13; size: NA; J: TRBJ2-7; CDR3: CASSASGSYEQYF
V: TRBV29-1; length: 13; size: NA; J: TRBJ1-1; CDR3: CSAGRGTNTEAFF
V: TRBV6-4; length: 16; size: NA; J: TRBJ2-5; CDR3: CASSDQGRGYQETQYF
V: TRBV9; length: 17; size: NA; J: TRBJ2-6; CDR3: CASSVVPGLSGANVLTF
V: TRBV11-2; length: 12; size: NA; J: TRBJ2-3; CDR3: CASSSTGATQYF
V: TRBV7-9; length: 15; size: NA; J: TRBJ2-7; CDR3: CASSATSGRVDEQYF
V: TRBV7-9; length: 15; size: NA; J: TRBJ2-2; CDR3: CASSLGQANTGELFF
V: TRBV10-3; length: 14; size: NA; J: TRBJ1-2; CDR3: CAISDGGRIYGYTF
V: TRBV7-2; length: 19; size: NA; J: TRBJ1-1; CDR3: CASSLVGTGGRSWNTEAFF
V: TRBV11-2; length: 17; size: NA; J: TRBJ2-7; CDR3: CASSLFPAGPATGEQYF
V: TRBV6-5; length: 13; size: NA; J: TRBJ2-7; CDR3: CASSYHGQSEQYF
V: TRBV10-2; length: 13; size: NA; J: TRBJ1-1; CDR3: CASSESTGWTEIF
V: TRBV7-8; length: 16; size: NA; J: TRBJ1-4; CDR3: CASSLWVGVDNEKLFF
V: TRBV29-1; length: 13; size: NA; J: TRBJ2-1; CDR3: CSSRSGANNEQFF
V: TRBV29-1; length: 17; size: NA; J: TRBJ1-2; CDR3: CSVETTGPPNGPYGYTF
V: TRBV7-9; length: 15; size: once; J: TRBJ2-1; CDR3: CASSSLAGGGNEQFF
V: TRBV9; length: 16; size: NA; J: TRBJ2-3; CDR3: CASSVPGQGGTDTQYF
V: TRBV15; length: 14; size: NA; J: TRBJ2-7; CDR3: CATSRDVGTYEQYF
V: TRBV29-1; length: 20; size: once; J: TRBJ2-2; CDR3: CSVEDSGKTSAYANTGELFF
V: TRBV6-5; length: 16; size: NA; J: TRBJ2-7; CDR3: CASSYHKATSRYEQYF
V: TRBV30; length: 13; size: NA; J: TRBJ2-2; CDR3: CAWSRLVWRELFF
V: TRBV28; length: 15; size: NA; J: TRBJ2-7; CDR3: CASRRTGTGRYEQYF
V: TRBV5-1; length: 14; size: NA; J: TRBJ2-2; CDR3: CASSYTANTGELFF
V: TRBV6-6; length: 16; size: once; J: TRBJ2-2; CDR3: CASSYSPLTNTGELFF
V: TRBV2; length: 14; size: NA; J: TRBJ2-2; CDR3: CASIRRELTGELFF
V: TRBV2; length: 17; size: NA; J: TRBJ2-3; CDR3: CASSVTRGGSGTDTQYF
V: TRBV4-1; length: 15; size: NA; J: TRBJ1-2; CDR3: CASSQVSGQGLGYTF
V: TRBV7-9; length: 16; size: NA; J: TRBJ2-7; CDR3: CASSLTGTGWRYEQYF
V: TRBV29-1; length: 12; size: NA; J: TRBJ1-1; CDR3: CSVFSLNTEAFF
V: TRBV7-9; length: 15; size: NA; J: TRBJ2-1; CDR3: CASSLGRGSYNEQFF
V: TRBV27; length: 16; size: NA; J: TRBJ1-5; CDR3: CASSPSGGDSNQPQHF
V: TRBV5-1; length: 14; size: NA; J: TRBJ2-7; CDR3: CASSLERGPYEQYF
V: TRBV27; length: 14; size: NA; J: TRBJ2-7; CDR3: CASSLGHQLYEQYF
V: TRBV30; length: 12; size: NA; J: TRBJ2-7; CDR3: CAYSGRAYEQYF
V: TRBV28; length: 14; size: NA; J: TRBJ1-1; CDR3: CASVLGRSVTEAFF
V: TRBV18; length: 12; size: NA; J: TRBJ2-1; CDR3: CASSPSDNEQFF
V: TRBV27; length: 14; size: once; J: TRBJ2-2; CDR3: CASSLKQVTGELFF
V: TRBV15; length: 16; size: NA; J: TRBJ2-1; CDR3: CATSREGISGHNEQFF
V: TRBV25-1; length: 12; size: NA; J: TRBJ2-1; CDR3: CASSEGLGEQFF
V: TRBV11-3; length: 16; size: NA; J: TRBJ2-1; CDR3: CASSSKSGGSYNEQFF
V: TRBV27; length: 13; size: NA; J: TRBJ2-7; CDR3: CASSLGLSYEQYF
V: TRBV4-2; length: 13; size: NA; J: TRBJ2-7; CDR3: CASSQAAAYEQYF
V: TRBV29-1; length: 18; size: NA; J: TRBJ1-1; CDR3: CSVEVPGSPRAMNTEAFF
V: TRBV28; length: 15; size: NA; J: TRBJ1-5; CDR3: CASSFNTYSNQPQHF
V: TRBV6-1; length: 14; size: NA; J: TRBJ1-2; CDR3: CASSEALRDYGYTF
V: TRBV29-1; length: 11; size: NA; J: TRBJ1-2; CDR3: CSVDRGSRYTF
V: TRBV7-9; length: 12; size: NA; J: TRBJ1-1; CDR3: CASSLIQIEAFF
V: TRBV7-9; length: 16; size: NA; J: TRBJ2-2; CDR3: CASSATGTVNTGELFF
V: TRBV5-8; length: 13; size: NA; J: TRBJ1-1; CDR3: CASSSSRWTVPFF
V: TRBV7-9; length: 16; size: NA; J: TRBJ2-3; CDR3: CASSLETGGSTDTQYF
V: TRBV7-6; length: 15; size: NA; J: TRBJ2-1; CDR3: CASSFGGTGGNEQFF
V: TRBV5-4; length: 13; size: once; J: TRBJ2-7; CDR3: CASGRKGAYEQYF